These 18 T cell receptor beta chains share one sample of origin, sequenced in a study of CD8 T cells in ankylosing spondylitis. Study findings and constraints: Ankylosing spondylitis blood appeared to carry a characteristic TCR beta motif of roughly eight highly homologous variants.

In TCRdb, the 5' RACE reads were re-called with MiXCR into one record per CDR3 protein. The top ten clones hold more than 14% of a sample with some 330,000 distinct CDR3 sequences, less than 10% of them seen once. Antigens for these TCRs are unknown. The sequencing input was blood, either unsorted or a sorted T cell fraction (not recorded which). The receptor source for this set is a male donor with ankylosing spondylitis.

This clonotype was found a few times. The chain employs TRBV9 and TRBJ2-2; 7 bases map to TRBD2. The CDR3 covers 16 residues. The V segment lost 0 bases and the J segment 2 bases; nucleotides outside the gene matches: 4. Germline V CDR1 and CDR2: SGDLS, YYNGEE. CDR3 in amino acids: CASSVAWGGNTGELFF. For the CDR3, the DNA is TGTGCCAGCAGCGTAGCTTGGGGGGGAAACACCGGGGAGCTGTTTTTT.

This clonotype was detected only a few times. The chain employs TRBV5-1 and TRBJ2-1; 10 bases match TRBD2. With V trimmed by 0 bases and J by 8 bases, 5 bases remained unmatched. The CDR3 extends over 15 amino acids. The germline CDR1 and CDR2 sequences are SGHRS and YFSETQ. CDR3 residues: CASSLGSGRSYEQFF. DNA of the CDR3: TGCGCCAGCAGCTTGGGTAGCGGGAGGTCATATGAGCAGTTCTTC.

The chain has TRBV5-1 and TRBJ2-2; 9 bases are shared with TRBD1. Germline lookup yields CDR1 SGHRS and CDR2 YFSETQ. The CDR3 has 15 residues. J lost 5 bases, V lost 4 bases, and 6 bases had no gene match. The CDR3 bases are TGCGCCAGCAGCATCCCGGACAGGGGAACCGGGGAGCTGTTTTTT. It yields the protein CASSIPDRGTGELFF.

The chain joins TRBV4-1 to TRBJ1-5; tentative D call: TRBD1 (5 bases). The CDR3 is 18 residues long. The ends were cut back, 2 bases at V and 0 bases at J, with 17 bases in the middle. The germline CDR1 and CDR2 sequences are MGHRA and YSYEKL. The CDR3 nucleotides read TGCGCCAGCAGCCAACACACCGGGACTGCCTATAGCAATCAGCCCCAGCATTTT. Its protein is CASSQHTGTAYSNQPQHF.

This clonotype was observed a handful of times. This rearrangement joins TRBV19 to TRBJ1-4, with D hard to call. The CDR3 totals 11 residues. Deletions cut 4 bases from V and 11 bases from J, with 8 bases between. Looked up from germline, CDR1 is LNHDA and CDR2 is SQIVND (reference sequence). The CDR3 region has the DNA TGTGCCAGTAGTACGGCGAGCAAACTGTTTTTT. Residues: CASSTASKLFF. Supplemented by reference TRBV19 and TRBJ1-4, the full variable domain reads DGGITQSPKYLFRKEGQNVTLSCEQNLNHDAMYWYRQDPGQGLRLIYYSQIVNDFQKGDIAEGYSVSREKKESFPLTVTSAQKNPTAFYLCASSTASKLFFGSGTQLSVL.

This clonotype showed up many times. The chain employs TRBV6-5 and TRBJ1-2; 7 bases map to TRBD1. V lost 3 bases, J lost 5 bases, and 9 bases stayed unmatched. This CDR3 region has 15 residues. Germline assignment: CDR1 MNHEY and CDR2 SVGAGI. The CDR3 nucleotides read TGTGCCAGCAGTTATACCCCGGGACAGTCTTATGGCTACACCTTC. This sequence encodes CASSYTPGQSYGYTF.

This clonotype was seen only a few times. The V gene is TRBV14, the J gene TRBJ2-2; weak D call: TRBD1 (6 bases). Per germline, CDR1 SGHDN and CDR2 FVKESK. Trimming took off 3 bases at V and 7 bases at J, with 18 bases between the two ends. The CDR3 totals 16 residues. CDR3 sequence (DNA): TGTGCCAGCAGCCAGTCTACAGGGTTCCTCGTCGGGGAGCTGTTTTTT. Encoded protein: CASSQSTGFLVGELFF.

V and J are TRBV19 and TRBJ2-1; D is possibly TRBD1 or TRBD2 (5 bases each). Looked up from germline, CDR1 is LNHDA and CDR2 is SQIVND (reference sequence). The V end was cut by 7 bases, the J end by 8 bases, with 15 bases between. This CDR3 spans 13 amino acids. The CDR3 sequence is CASKGRGLDEQFF. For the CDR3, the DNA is TGTGCCAGTAAGGGACGAGGATTAGATGAGCAGTTCTTC.

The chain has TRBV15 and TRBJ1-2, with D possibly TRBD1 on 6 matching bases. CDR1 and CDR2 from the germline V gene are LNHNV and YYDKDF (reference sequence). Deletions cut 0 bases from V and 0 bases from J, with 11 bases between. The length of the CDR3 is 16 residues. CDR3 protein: CATSRDPGQPNYGYTF. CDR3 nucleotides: TGTGCCACCAGCAGAGATCCGGGACAACCTAACTATGGCTACACCTTC.

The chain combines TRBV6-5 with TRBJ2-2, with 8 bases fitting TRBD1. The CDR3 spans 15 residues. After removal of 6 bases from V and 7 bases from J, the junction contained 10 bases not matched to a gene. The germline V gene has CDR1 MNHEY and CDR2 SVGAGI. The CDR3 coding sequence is TGTGCCAGCAGGTTATCCAGGGGGCCTGGCGGGGAGCTGTTTTTT. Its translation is CASRLSRGPGGELFF.

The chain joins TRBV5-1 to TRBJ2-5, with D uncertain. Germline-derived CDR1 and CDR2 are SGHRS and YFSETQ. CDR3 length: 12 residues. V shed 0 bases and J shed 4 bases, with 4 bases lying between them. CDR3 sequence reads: CASSLDPETQYF. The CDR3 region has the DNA TGCGCCAGCAGCTTGGACCCAGAGACCCAGTACTTC.

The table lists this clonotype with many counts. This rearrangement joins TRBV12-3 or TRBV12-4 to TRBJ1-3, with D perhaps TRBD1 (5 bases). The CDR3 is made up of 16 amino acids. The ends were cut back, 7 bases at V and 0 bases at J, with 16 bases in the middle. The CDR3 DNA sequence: TGTGCCAGCACTCCCCCGTTGGGACTCTCTGGAAACACCATATATTTT. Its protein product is CASTPPLGLSGNTIYF.

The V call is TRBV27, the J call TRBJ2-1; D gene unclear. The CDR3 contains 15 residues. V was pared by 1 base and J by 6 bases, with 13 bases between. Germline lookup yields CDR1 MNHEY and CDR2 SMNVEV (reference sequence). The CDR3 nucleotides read TGTGCCAGCAGTTTATTCCGGCGCCAGGTCAATGAGCAGTTCTTC. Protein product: CASSLFRRQVNEQFF.

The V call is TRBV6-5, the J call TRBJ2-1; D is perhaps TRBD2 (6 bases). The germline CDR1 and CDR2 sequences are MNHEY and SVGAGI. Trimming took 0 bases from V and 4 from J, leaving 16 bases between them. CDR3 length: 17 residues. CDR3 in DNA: TGTGCCAGCAGTTACTCGCCTTCGGCAGGACTATACAATGAGCAGTTCTTC. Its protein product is CASSYSPSAGLYNEQFF.

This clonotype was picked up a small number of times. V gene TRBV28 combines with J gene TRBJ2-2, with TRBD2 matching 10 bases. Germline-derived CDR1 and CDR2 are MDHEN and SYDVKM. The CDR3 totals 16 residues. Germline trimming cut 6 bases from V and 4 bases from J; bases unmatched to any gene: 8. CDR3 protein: CASSPRLAGLTGELFF. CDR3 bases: TGTGCCAGCAGCCCCCGACTAGCGGGCCTCACCGGGGAGCTGTTTTTT.

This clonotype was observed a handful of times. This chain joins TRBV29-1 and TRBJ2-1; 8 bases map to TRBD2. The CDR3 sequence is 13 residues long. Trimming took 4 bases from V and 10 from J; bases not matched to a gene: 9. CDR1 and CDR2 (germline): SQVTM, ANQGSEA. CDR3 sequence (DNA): TGCAGCGTTGCCAGCGGGAGTCTTGAGGAGCAGTTCTTC. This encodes CSVASGSLEEQFF.

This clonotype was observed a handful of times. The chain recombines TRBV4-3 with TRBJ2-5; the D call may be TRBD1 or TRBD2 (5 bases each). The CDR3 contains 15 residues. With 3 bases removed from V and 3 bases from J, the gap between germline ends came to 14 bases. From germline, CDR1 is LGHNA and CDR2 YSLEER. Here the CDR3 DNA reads TGCGCCAGCAGCCAGACCGGGACGGCGAAAGAGACCCAGTACTTC. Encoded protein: CASSQTGTAKETQYF.

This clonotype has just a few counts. CDR3: CSAIDSGQGTYEQYF. For the CDR3, the DNA is TGCAGTGCTATTGATTCGGGACAGGGTACGTACGAGCAGTACTTC. The V call is TRBV20-1, the J call TRBJ2-7, with 9 bases matching TRBD1. V dropped 4 bases and J dropped 4; count of bases not matched to a gene: 11. This CDR3 is built from 15 residues. Per germline, CDR1 DFQATT and CDR2 SNEGSKA (reference sequence).